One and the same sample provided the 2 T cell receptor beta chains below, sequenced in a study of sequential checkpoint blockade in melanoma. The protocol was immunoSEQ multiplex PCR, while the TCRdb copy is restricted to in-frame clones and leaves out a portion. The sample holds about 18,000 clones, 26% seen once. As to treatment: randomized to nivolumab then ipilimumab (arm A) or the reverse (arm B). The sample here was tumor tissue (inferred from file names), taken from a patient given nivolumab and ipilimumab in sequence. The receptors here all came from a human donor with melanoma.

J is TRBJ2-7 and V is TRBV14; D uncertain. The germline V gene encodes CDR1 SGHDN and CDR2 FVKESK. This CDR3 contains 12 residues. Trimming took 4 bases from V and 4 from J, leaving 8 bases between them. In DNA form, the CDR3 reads TGTGCCAGCAGCCCTGGACGATACGAGCAGTACTTC. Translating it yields CASSPGRYEQYF.

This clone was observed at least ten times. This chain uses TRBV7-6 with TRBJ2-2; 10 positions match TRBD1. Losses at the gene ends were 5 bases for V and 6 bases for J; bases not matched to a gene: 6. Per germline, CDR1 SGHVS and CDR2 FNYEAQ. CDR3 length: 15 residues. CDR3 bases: TGTGCCAGCAGCAAGACAGGGGGCTACGCCGGGGAGCTGTTTTTT. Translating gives CASSKTGGYAGELFF.